Below, 2 T cell receptor beta chains from the same sample are listed, as sequenced in a study of T cell responses to AZD1222 COVID-19 vaccine. Using immunoSEQ multiplex PCR, the repertoire was profiled, and TCRdb retains in-frame clones only, with some absent. The table shows roughly 110,000 clones, with 90% occurring only once. The sequenced sample was peripheral blood, obtained 28 days after the second AZD1222 dose. The receptors shown here come from an adult who received the AZD1222 COVID-19 vaccine.

The rearrangement joins TRBV4-2 to TRBJ2-1; D is possibly TRBD1 (6 bases). V was cut by 1 base and J by 5 bases, with 21 bases left in between. Germline CDR1 is LGHNA and CDR2 is YNFKEQ. This CDR3 is built from 18 residues. The CDR3 is CASSQGGVGQGYHNEQFF. CDR3 nucleotides: TGTGCCAGCAGCCAAGGGGGAGTAGGGCAGGGGTATCACAATGAGCAGTTCTTC.

This chain links TRBV11-1 with TRBJ1-1; D may be TRBD1 (6 bases). Trimming left V 5 bases short and J 0 bases short, with 13 bases between. Germline assignment: CDR1 SGHAT and CDR2 FQDESV (reference sequence). The CDR3 consists of 15 residues. The CDR3 is CASSPGQIMNTEAFF. The CDR3 DNA reads as TGTGCCAGCAGCCCCGGACAGATTATGAACACTGAAGCTTTCTTT.